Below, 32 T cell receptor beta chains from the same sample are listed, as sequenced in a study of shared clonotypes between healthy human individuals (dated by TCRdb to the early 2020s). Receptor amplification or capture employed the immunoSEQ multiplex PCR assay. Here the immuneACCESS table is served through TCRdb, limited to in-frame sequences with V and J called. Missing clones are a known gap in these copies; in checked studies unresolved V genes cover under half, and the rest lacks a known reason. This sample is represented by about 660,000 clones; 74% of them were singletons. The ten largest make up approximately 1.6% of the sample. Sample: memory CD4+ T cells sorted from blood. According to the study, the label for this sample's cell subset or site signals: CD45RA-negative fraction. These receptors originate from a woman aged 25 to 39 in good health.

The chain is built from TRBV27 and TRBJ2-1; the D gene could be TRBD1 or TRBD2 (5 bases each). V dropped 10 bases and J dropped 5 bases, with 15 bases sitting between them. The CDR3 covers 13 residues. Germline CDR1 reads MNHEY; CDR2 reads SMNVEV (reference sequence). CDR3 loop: CATGTGVDNEQFF. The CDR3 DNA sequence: TGTGCCACGGGGACGGGCGTTGACAATGAGCAGTTCTTC.

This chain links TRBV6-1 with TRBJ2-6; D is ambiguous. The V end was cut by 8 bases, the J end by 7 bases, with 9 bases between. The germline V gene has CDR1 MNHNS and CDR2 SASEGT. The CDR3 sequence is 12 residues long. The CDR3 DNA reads TGTGCCAGCGGTTCGCCTGCCAACGTCCTGACTTTC. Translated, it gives CASGSPANVLTF.

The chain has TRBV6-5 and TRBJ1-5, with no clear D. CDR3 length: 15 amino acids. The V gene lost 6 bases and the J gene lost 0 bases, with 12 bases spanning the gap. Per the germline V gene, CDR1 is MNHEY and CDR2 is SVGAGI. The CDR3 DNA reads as TGTGCCAGCAGGATGACGGAACGTAGCAATCAGCCCCAGCATTTT. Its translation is CASRMTERSNQPQHF.

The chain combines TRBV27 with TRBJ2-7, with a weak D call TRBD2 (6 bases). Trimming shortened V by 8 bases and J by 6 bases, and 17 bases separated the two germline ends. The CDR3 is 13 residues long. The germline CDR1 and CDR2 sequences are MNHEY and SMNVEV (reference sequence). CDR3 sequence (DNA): TGTGCCAGCGGAACCGGGACTCGGGGCGAGCAGTACTTC. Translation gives CASGTGTRGEQYF.

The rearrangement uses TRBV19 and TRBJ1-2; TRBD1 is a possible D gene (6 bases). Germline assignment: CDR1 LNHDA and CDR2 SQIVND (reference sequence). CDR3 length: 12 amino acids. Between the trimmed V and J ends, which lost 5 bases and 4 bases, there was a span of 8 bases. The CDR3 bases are TGTGCCAGTAGTCCGGACAGCTATGGCTACACCTTC. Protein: CASSPDSYGYTF.

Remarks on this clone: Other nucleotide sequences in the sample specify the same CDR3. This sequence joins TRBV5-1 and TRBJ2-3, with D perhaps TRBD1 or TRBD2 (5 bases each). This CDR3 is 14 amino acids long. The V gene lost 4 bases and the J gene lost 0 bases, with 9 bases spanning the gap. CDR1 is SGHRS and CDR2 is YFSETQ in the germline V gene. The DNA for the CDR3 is TGCGCCAGCAGCAACGGGGACAGCACAGATACGCAGTATTTT. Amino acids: CASSNGDSTDTQYF.

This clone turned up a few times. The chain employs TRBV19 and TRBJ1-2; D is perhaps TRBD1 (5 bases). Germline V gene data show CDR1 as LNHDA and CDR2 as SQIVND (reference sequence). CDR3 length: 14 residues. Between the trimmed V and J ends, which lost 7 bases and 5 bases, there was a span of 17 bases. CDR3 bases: TGTGCCAGTATGACCCCCGGGACGGGATATGGCTACACCTTC. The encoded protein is CASMTPGTGYGYTF.

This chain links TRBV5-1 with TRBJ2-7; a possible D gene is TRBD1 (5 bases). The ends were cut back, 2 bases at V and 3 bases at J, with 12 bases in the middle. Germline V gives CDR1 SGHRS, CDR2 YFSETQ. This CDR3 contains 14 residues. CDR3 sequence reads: CASSLNSGFYEQYF. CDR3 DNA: TGCGCCAGCAGCTTAAACTCAGGGTTCTACGAGCAGTACTTC. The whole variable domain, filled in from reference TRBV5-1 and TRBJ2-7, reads KAGVTQTPRYLIKTRGQQVTLSCSPISGHRSVSWYQQTPGQGLQFLFEYFSETQRNKGNFPGRFSGRQFSNSRSEMNVSTLELGDSALYLCASSLNSGFYEQYFGPGTRLTVT.

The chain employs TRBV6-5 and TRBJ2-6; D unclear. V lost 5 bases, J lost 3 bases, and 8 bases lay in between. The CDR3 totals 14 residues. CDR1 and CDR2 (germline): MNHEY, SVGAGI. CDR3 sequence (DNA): TGTGCCAGCAGTATCGAGATTGGGGCCAACGTCCTGACTTTC. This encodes CASSIEIGANVLTF.

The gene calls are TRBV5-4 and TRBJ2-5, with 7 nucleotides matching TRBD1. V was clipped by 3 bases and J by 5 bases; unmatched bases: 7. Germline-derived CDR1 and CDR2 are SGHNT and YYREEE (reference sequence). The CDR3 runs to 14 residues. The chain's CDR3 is CASSWGTGEETQYF. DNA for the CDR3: TGTGCCAGCAGCTGGGGAACAGGGGAGGAGACCCAGTACTTC.

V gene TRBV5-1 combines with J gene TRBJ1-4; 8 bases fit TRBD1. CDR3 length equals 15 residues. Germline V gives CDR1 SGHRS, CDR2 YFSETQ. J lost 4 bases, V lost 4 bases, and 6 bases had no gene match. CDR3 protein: CASSGGQGHNEKLFF. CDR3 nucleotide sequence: TGCGCCAGCAGCGGAGGACAGGGCCATAATGAAAAACTGTTTTTT.

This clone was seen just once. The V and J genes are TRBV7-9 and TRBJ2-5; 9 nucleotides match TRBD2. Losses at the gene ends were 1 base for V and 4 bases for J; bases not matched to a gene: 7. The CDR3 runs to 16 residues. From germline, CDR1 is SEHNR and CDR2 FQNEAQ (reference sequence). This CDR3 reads CASSLGAPSGAETQYF. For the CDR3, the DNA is TGTGCCAGCAGCTTAGGGGCCCCTAGCGGGGCAGAGACCCAGTACTTC.

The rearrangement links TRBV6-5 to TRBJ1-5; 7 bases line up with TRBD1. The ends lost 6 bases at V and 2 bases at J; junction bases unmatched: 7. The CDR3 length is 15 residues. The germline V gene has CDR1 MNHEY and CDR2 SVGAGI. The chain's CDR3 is CASRPMDRRNQPQHF. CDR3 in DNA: TGTGCCAGCAGGCCTATGGACAGGCGCAATCAGCCCCAGCATTTT.

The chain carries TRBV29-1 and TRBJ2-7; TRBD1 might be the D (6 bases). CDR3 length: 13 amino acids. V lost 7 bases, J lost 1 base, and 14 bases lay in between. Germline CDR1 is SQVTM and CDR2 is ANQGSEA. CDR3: CSARIGGSYEQYF. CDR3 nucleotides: TGCAGCGCACGAATAGGGGGATCCTACGAGCAGTACTTC.

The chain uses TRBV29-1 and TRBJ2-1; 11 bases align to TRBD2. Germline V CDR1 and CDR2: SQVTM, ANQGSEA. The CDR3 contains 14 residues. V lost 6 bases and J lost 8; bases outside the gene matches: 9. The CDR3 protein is CSVCSGTSGYEQFF. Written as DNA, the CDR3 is TGCAGCGTCTGCTCCGGGACTAGCGGCTATGAGCAGTTCTTC.

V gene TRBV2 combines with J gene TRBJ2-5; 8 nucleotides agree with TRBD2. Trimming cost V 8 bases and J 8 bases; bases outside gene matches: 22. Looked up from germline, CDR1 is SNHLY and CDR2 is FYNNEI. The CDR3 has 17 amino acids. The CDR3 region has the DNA TGTGCCAGCCGGCCAGCGGGGGACCCAGGGCTCAAGAGAACCCAGTACTTC. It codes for CASRPAGDPGLKRTQYF. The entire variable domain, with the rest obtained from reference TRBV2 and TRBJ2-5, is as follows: EPEVTQTPSHQVTQMGQEVILRCVPISNHLYFYWYRQILGQKVEFLVSFYNNEISEKSEIFDDQFSVERPDGSNFTLKIRSTKLEDSAMYFCASRPAGDPGLKRTQYFGPGTRLLVL.

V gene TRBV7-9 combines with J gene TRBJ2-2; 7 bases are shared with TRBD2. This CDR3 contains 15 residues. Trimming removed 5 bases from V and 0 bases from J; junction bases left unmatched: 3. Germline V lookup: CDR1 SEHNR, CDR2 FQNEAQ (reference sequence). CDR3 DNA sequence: TGTGCCAGCAGCCGACTAGCTGCGAACACCGGGGAGCTGTTTTTT. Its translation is CASSRLAANTGELFF.

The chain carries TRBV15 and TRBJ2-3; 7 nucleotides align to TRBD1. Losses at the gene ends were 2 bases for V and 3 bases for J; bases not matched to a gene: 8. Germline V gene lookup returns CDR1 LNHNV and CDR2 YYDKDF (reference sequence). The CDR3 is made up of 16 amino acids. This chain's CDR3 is CATSRRDRVGTDTQYF. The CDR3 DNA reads TGTGCCACCAGCAGAAGAGACAGGGTTGGGACAGATACGCAGTATTTT.

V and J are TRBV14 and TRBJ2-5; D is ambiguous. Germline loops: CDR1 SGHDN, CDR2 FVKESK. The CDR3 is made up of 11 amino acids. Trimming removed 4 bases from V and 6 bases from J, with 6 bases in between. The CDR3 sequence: CASSRSQTQYF. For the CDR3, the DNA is TGTGCCAGCAGCCGTTCGCAGACCCAGTACTTC.

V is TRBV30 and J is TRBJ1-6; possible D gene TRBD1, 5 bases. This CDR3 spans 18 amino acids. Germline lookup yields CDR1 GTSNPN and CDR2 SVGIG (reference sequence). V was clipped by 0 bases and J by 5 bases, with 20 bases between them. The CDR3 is CAWSVQISGQGDNSPLHF. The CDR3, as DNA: TGTGCCTGGAGTGTACAAATCTCAGGACAAGGAGATAATTCACCCCTCCACTTT.

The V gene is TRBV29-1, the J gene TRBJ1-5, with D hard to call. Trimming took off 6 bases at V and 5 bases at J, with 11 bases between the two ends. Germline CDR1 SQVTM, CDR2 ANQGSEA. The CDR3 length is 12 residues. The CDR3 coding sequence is TGCAGCGTCTCAACCGGCGATCAGCCCCAGCATTTT. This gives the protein CSVSTGDQPQHF.

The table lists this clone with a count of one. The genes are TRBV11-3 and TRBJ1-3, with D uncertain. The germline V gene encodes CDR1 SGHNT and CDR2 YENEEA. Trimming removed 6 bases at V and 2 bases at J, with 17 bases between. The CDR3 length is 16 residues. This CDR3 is CASRPRPYLTGNTIYF. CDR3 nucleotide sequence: TGTGCCAGCAGGCCACGACCCTACCTCACTGGAAACACCATATATTTT.

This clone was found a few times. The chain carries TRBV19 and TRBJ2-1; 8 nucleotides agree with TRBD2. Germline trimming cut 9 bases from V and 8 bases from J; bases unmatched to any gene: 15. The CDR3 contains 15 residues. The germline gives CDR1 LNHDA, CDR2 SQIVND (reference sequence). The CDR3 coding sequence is TGTGCCAGCGCTGAGCGGGAGATCTCTGGCGATGAGCAGTTCTTC. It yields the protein CASAEREISGDEQFF.

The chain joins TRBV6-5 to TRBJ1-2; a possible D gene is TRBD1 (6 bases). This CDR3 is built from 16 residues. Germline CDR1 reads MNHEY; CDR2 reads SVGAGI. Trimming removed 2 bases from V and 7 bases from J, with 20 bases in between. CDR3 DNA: TGTGCCAGCAGTTACGGTTTGGGGGCCGCGGCTTCTGGCTACACCTTC. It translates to CASSYGLGAAASGYTF.

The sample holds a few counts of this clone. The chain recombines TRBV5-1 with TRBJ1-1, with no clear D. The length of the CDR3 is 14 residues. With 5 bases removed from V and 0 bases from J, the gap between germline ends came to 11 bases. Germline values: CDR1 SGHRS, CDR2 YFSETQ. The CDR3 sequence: CASSSQSMNTEAFF. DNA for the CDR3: TGCGCCAGCAGTTCTCAGAGTATGAACACTGAAGCTTTCTTT. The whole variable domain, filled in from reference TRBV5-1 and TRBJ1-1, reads KAGVTQTPRYLIKTRGQQVTLSCSPISGHRSVSWYQQTPGQGLQFLFEYFSETQRNKGNFPGRFSGRQFSNSRSEMNVSTLELGDSALYLCASSSQSMNTEAFFGQGTRLTVV.

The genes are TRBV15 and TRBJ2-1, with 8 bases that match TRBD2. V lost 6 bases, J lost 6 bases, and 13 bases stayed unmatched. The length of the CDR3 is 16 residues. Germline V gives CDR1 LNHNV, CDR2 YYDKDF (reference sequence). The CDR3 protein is CATRGYGLAGTNEQFF. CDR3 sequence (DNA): TGTGCCACCAGGGGGTATGGGCTAGCGGGCACCAATGAGCAGTTCTTC.

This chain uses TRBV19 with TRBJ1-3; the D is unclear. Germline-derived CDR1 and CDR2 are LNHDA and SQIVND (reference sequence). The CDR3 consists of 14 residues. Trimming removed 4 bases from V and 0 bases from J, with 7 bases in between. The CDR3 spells CASSKTLSGNTIYF. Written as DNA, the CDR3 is TGTGCCAGTAGTAAAACGCTCTCTGGAAACACCATATATTTT.

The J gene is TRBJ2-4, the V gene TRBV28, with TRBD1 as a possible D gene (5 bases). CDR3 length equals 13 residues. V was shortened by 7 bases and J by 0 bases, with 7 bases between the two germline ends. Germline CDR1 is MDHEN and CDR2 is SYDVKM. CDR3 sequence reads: CASNRPAKNIQYF. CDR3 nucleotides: TGTGCCAGCAACAGGCCAGCCAAAAACATTCAGTACTTC.

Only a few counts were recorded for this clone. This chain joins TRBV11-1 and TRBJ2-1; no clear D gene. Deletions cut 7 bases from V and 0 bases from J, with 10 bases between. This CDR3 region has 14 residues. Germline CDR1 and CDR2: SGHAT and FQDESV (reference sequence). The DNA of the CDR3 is TGTGCCAGCACGTCTACCAGCTCCTACAATGAGCAGTTCTTC. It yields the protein CASTSTSSYNEQFF.

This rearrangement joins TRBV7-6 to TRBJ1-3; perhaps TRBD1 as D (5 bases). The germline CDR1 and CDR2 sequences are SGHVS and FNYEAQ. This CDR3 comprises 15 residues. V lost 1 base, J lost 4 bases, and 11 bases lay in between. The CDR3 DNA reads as TGTGCCAGCAGCTTAGACGGCCAGGGCGGAAACACCATATATTTT. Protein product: CASSLDGQGGNTIYF.

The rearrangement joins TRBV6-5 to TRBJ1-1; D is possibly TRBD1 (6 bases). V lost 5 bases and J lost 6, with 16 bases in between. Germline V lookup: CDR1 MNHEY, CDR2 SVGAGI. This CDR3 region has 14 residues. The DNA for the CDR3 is TGTGCCAGCAGTCGGGTGTCAGGGGCGGCTGAAGCTTTCTTT. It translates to CASSRVSGAAEAFF.

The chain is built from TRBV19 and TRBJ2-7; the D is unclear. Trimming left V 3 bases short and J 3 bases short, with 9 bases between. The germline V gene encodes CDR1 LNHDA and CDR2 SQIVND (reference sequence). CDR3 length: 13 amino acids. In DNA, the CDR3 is TGTGCCAGTAGTATGGGAACCCACTACGAGCAGTACTTC. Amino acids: CASSMGTHYEQYF.